Listed below are T cell receptor beta chains from one sample, sequenced in a study of blood T cell repertoires in COVID-19. Only in-frame clones appear in the TCRdb table, and some are missing; sequencing was by immunoSEQ multiplex PCR. The sample consists of roughly 200,000 clones, 70% to 90% of them appearing once. Sequencing was performed on peripheral blood. These receptors all come from a man in his forties or fifties with COVID-19, enrolled during active disease. The CDR3 runs from the conserved cysteine through the conserved F or W. A D gene is named only where the DNA matches it firmly. Only part of the rows carry a size: once, few, many, or a class if the clone is expanded.

J | size | D | V | CDR3 | DNA
TRBJ2-7 | . | . | TRBV7-2 | CASSSRRGGEYYEQYF | TGTGCCAGCAGTTCACGGCGGGGTGGGGAGTACTACGAGCAGTACTTC
TRBJ1-5 | . | . | TRBV7-9 | CASSLVGERNQPQHF | TGTGCCAGCAGCTTAGTAGGGGAACGCAATCAGCCCCAGCATTTT
TRBJ2-7 | once | TRBD2 | TRBV19 | CASSISGTTARSYEQYF | TGTGCCAGTAGTATCTCCGGGACTACAGCTCGTTCCTACGAGCAGTACTTC
TRBJ2-7 | . | . | TRBV11-2 | CASSLDLSTLYEQYF | TGTGCCAGCAGCTTAGATCTGTCGACACTCTACGAGCAGTACTTC
TRBJ2-2 | . | TRBD1 | TRBV19 | CASRRTGLNTGELFF | TGTGCCAGTAGGAGGACAGGATTAAACACCGGGGAGCTGTTTTTT
TRBJ2-5 | . | . | TRBV15 | CATSIGGQETQYF | TGTGCCACCAGCATCGGCGGGCAAGAGACCCAGTACTTC
TRBJ1-1 | . | . | TRBV2 | CASSDSGDTEAFF | TGTGCCAGCAGTGACTCAGGGGACACTGAAGCTTTCTTT
TRBJ2-3 | . | TRBD1 | TRBV27 | CASRPGQVTHGYTDTQYF | TGTGCCAGCAGACCGGGACAGGTGACACACGGGTATACAGATACGCAGTATTTT
TRBJ2-1 | . | . | TRBV5-1 | CASSHSNSYNEQFF | TGCGCCAGCAGCCATTCCAACTCCTACAATGAGCAGTTCTTC
TRBJ1-4 | . | . | TRBV11-2 | CASSPQGGEKLFF | TGTGCCAGCAGCCCTCAGGGAGGTGAAAAACTGTTTTTT
TRBJ2-6 | . | TRBD2 | TRBV7-3 | CASSLTGLAGVGGANVLTF | TGTGCCAGCAGCTTAACCGGACTAGCGGGTGTTGGAGGGGCCAACGTCCTGACTTTC
TRBJ2-3 | few | . | TRBV30 | CAWRRSAGDTQYF | TGTGCCTGGAGGAGATCGGCGGGAGATACGCAGTATTTT
TRBJ1-2 | . | . | TRBV6-6 | CASSSTETNYGYTF | TGTGCCAGCAGCTCAACAGAAACAAACTATGGCTACACCTTC
TRBJ2-1 | . | . | TRBV6-1 | CASSEREGDDEQFF | TGTGCCAGCAGTGAACGTGAGGGGGACGATGAGCAGTTCTTC
TRBJ1-2 | . | . | TRBV6-2/TRBV6-3 | CASSYSRGNGYTF | TGTGCCAGCAGTTACAGCCGGGGGAATGGCTACACCTTC
TRBJ1-5 | once | TRBD1 | TRBV30 | CAWSPGTGGNQPQHF | TGTGCCTGGAGCCCAGGGACAGGGGGGAATCAGCCCCAGCATTTT
TRBJ2-7 | . | TRBD1 | TRBV15 | CATSRAPDRSYEQYF | TGTGCCACCAGCAGAGCACCGGACAGGTCCTACGAGCAGTACTTC
TRBJ1-4 | . | TRBD1 | TRBV3-1/TRBV3-2 | CASSQARVGTGDEKLFF | TGTGCCAGCAGCCAAGCTAGGGTGGGGACAGGGGACGAAAAACTGTTTTTT
TRBJ1-1 | . | . | TRBV2 | CTSTLQGMNTEAFF | TGTACCAGCACACTACAGGGAATGAACACTGAAGCTTTCTTT
TRBJ2-7 | . | . | TRBV6-6 | CASSYSWTPTAYEQYF | TGTGCCAGCAGTTACTCGTGGACACCCACCGCCTACGAGCAGTACTTC
TRBJ1-2 | . | . | TRBV12-5 | CASGLVLAREGYGYTF | TGTGCTAGTGGTTTGGTACTGGCCCGGGAGGGCTATGGCTACACCTTC
TRBJ1-5 | . | . | TRBV28 | CASSWGVSSTNQPQHF | TGTGCCAGCAGTTGGGGGGTTTCATCCACCAATCAGCCCCAGCATTTT
TRBJ2-7 | . | . | TRBV28 | CASGTSTPYEQYF | TGTGCCAGCGGGACATCAACACCCTACGAGCAGTACTTC
TRBJ2-7 | . | . | TRBV7-9 | CASSLSSGSSYEQYF | TGTGCCAGCAGCTTAAGTTCTGGTAGCTCCTACGAGCAGTACTTC
TRBJ2-5 | . | . | TRBV6-6 | CASATRYQETQYF | TGTGCCAGCGCGACTAGATATCAAGAGACCCAGTACTTC
TRBJ1-1 | . | TRBD1 | TRBV27 | CASSLLGTVNTEAFF | TGTGCCAGCAGTTTATTGGGGACAGTGAACACTGAAGCTTTCTTT
TRBJ1-5 | . | . | TRBV6-1 | CASSDPTEVWQPQHF | TGTGCCAGCAGTGATCCGACCGAGGTCTGGCAGCCCCAGCATTTT
TRBJ2-3 | . | TRBD1 | TRBV27 | CASSWDSGTDTQYF | TGTGCCAGCAGTTGGGACAGCGGAACAGATACGCAGTATTTT
TRBJ1-1 | . | . | TRBV28 | CASSSKRATEAFF | TGTGCCAGCAGTTCTAAGCGGGCCACTGAAGCTTTCTTT
TRBJ2-1 | . | TRBD1 | TRBV7-3 | CASSQDRVLNEQFF | TGTGCCAGCAGCCAGGACAGGGTTTTAAATGAGCAGTTCTTC
TRBJ2-3 | . | TRBD2 | TRBV5-8 | CASSLGLAGTTDTQYF | TGTGCCAGCAGCCTCGGACTAGCGGGAACCACAGATACGCAGTATTTT
TRBJ1-5 | . | TRBD1 | TRBV19 | CASSMGQQPQHF | TGTGCCAGTAGTATGGGACAGCAGCCCCAGCATTTT
TRBJ1-2 | . | TRBD1 | TRBV4-1 | CASSQGAGQILYGYTF | TGCGCCAGCAGCCAAGGGGCGGGACAGATCCTCTATGGCTACACCTTC
TRBJ2-4 | . | . | TRBV5-1 | CASSPTGGAKNIQYF | TGCGCCAGCAGCCCCACCGGGGGAGCCAAAAACATTCAGTACTTC
TRBJ2-7 | once | TRBD2 | TRBV5-6 | CASSPGLQRGEQYF | TGTGCCAGCAGCCCGGGACTCCAGCGGGGCGAGCAGTACTTC
TRBJ1-2 | . | TRBD1 | TRBV6-5 | CASSPPGQGYGYTF | TGTGCCAGCAGCCCCCCGGGACAGGGATATGGCTACACCTTC
TRBJ1-2 | many | TRBD1 | TRBV19 | CATFRQGYGYTF | TGTGCCACCTTTCGACAGGGCTATGGCTACACCTTC
TRBJ2-5 | . | . | TRBV9 | CASSVAGVYQETQYF | TGTGCCAGCAGCGTAGCGGGGGTATACCAAGAGACCCAGTACTTC
TRBJ1-1 | . | . | TRBV7-8 | CASSLAPLEAFF | TGTGCCAGCAGCTTAGCCCCCCTTGAAGCTTTCTTT
TRBJ2-7 | . | . | TRBV3-1/TRBV3-2 | CASSQDHNHEQYF | TGTGCCAGCAGCCAAGACCACAATCACGAGCAGTACTTC
TRBJ2-1 | . | . | TRBV19 | CASSIGSATLDEQFF | TGTGCCAGTAGTATAGGTAGCGCGACGCTCGATGAGCAGTTCTTC
TRBJ2-3 | . | . | TRBV24-1 | CATSPSPDNTDTQYF | TGTGCCACCTCTCCCAGTCCGGACAACACAGATACGCAGTATTTT
TRBJ2-5 | . | TRBD1 | TRBV11-2 | CASSLVTGGSETQYF | TGTGCCAGCAGCTTAGTAACAGGGGGATCAGAGACCCAGTACTTC
TRBJ1-1 | . | . | TRBV11-2 | CASSATVRGESEAFF | TGTGCCAGCAGCGCCACGGTTCGGGGGGAATCTGAAGCTTTCTTT
TRBJ1-2 | . | TRBD1 | TRBV3-1/TRBV3-2 | CASSRGQGSYGYTF | TGTGCCAGCAGCCGAGGACAGGGAAGCTATGGCTACACCTTC
TRBJ1-2 | few | TRBD1 | TRBV3-1/TRBV3-2 | CASSQTGTGVIRGYTF | TGTGCCAGCAGCCAAACCGGGACAGGGGTGATTAGGGGCTACACCTTC
TRBJ2-7 | . | . | TRBV6-5 | CASSPGGYEQYF | TGTGCCAGCAGCCCCGGGGGCTACGAGCAGTACTTC
TRBJ1-5 | . | TRBD1 | TRBV6-1 | CASSDQGGNQPQHF | TGTGCCAGCAGTGATCAGGGGGGCAATCAGCCCCAGCATTTT
TRBJ1-1 | . | . | TRBV19 | CASSIGASNTEAFF | TGTGCCAGTAGTATAGGGGCTTCGAACACTGAAGCTTTCTTT
TRBJ1-6 | . | . | TRBV5-1 | CASSLVGGFRSPLHF | TGCGCCAGCAGCTTGGTGGGAGGTTTTCGCTCACCCCTCCACTTT